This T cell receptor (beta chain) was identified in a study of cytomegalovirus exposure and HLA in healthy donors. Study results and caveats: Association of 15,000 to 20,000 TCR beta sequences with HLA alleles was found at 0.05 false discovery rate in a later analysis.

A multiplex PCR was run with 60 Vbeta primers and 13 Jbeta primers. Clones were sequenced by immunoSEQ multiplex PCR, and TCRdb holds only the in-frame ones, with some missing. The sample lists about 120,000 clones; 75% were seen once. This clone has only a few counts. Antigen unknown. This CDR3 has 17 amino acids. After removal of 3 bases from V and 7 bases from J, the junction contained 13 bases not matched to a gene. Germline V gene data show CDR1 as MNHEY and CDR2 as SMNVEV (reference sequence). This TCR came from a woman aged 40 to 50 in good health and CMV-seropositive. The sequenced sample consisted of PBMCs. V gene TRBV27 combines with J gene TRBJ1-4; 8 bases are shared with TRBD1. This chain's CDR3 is CASSFWTGRNVVEKLFF. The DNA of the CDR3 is TGTGCCAGCAGTTTCTGGACAGGGCGAAATGTAGTTGAAAAACTGTTTTTT.